The 15 T cell receptor beta chains given below trace back to one sample, sequenced in a study of CD8 T cells in ankylosing spondylitis. No antigen is known for these receptors. Using its own MiXCR run on the 5' RACE reads, TCRdb lists one record per CDR3 protein. The sample includes about 390,000 distinct CDR3 sequences, about a fifth of them seen just once. Whole-study findings and limits: A TCR beta motif made of fewer than ten highly homologous variants seemed typical of ankylosing spondylitis blood.

Sequenced: blood, either unsorted or a sorted T cell fraction (not recorded which). Receptors were obtained from a male donor with ankylosing spondylitis.

The sample holds a few counts of this clonotype. V is TRBV3-1 and J is TRBJ2-1, with 11 bases lining up with TRBD2. J was trimmed by 3 bases and V by 4 bases; bases with no gene match: 14. Germline V lookup: CDR1 LGHDT, CDR2 YNNKEL (reference sequence). This CDR3 comprises 19 residues. The CDR3 protein is CASSRDSRTSGRIYNEQFF. The CDR3 nucleotides read TGTGCCAGCAGCCGGGACTCCAGGACTAGCGGGCGTATCTACAATGAGCAGTTCTTC.

In this sample, this clonotype turned up a few times. The chain couples TRBV20-1 to TRBJ2-3; 10 nucleotides match TRBD2. V lost 6 bases, J lost 2 bases, and 8 bases stayed unmatched. This CDR3 contains 15 residues. Germline-derived CDR1 and CDR2 are DFQATT and SNEGSKA (reference sequence). CDR3 protein: CSALGLAEYTDTQYF. For the CDR3, the DNA is TGCAGTGCCCTCGGACTAGCGGAGTACACAGATACGCAGTATTTT.

The rearrangement links TRBV20-1 to TRBJ2-7; possible D gene TRBD2, 5 bases. This CDR3 has 15 amino acids. The V end lost 0 bases, the J end lost 2 bases, and 14 bases lay between the germline ends. CDR1 and CDR2 from the germline V gene are DFQATT and SNEGSKA (reference sequence). This CDR3 reads CSARDQRPITYEQYF. The DNA of the CDR3 is TGCAGTGCTAGAGACCAGCGGCCGATAACCTACGAGCAGTACTTC.

This clonotype came up many times. The genes are TRBV5-1 and TRBJ2-1; 14 bases match TRBD2. The CDR3 spans 18 residues. CDR1 is SGHRS and CDR2 is YFSETQ in the germline V gene. V lost 5 bases, J lost 0 bases, and 7 bases stayed unmatched. The CDR3 DNA is TGCGCCAGCAGATTTGCCGGGACTAGCGGGAGCTCCTACAATGAGCAGTTCTTC. The encoded protein is CASRFAGTSGSSYNEQFF.

This clonotype has more than one count but fewer than ten. This chain connects TRBV5-1 to TRBJ2-1, with D perhaps given as TRBD1 or TRBD2 (5 bases each). Trimming pared 4 bases from V and 4 bases from J, leaving 15 bases between. Germline V CDR1 and CDR2: SGHRS, YFSETQ. This CDR3 region has 15 residues. CDR3 bases: TGCGCCAGCAGCCAGGGAGACGGGATGTACAATGAGCAGTTCTTC. Protein: CASSQGDGMYNEQFF.

The rearrangement joins TRBV5-1 to TRBJ1-2; D perhaps matches TRBD1 (5 bases). The CDR3 runs to 14 residues. Deletions cut 5 bases from V and 1 base from J, with 12 bases between. The V gene's germline CDR1 is SGHRS and CDR2 YFSETQ. CDR3 amino acids: CASRRMGRNYGYTF. CDR3 in DNA: TGCGCCAGCAGGAGGATGGGGCGTAACTATGGCTACACCTTC.

This clonotype was seen only a few times. The genes are TRBV6-1 and TRBJ1-4; 8 positions agree with TRBD1. J gave up 0 bases and V 11 bases, and 8 bases lay outside the gene matches. The CDR3 has 15 residues. Germline CDR1 reads MNHNS; CDR2 reads SASEGT. The CDR3 is CAVTTGDATNEKLFF. CDR3 coding DNA: TGTGCCGTTACGACAGGGGATGCAACTAATGAAAAACTGTTTTTT.

The chain uses TRBV27 and TRBJ2-5, with 13 positions matching TRBD2. Germline V gene data show CDR1 as MNHEY and CDR2 as SMNVEV (reference sequence). This CDR3 is 18 amino acids long. V gave up 5 bases and J gave up 4 bases; unmatched junction bases: 13. CDR3 nucleotide sequence: TGTGCCAGCAGTATCTCCCCCCCTCGGACTAGCGGGAGAGAGACCCAGTACTTC. Protein sequence: CASSISPPRTSGRETQYF.

This clonotype showed up just a few times. This chain links TRBV5-1 with TRBJ1-1; TRBD1 agrees at 7 bases. Germline V CDR1 and CDR2: SGHRS, YFSETQ. The CDR3 covers 15 residues. The V and J ends lost 3 bases and 0 bases, in that order; junction bases with no gene match: 5. This CDR3 reads CASSWGGQMNTEAFF. The DNA for the CDR3 is TGCGCCAGCAGCTGGGGGGGACAGATGAACACTGAAGCTTTCTTT.

The sample holds a few counts of this clonotype. The chain employs TRBV7-9 and TRBJ2-7; D possibly uses TRBD1 or TRBD2 (5 bases each). Germline-derived CDR1 and CDR2 are SEHNR and FQNEAQ (reference sequence). CDR3 length: 17 residues. With 2 bases removed from V and 3 bases from J, the gap between germline ends came to 20 bases. The CDR3 coding sequence is TGTGCCAGCAGCTTACCCCCACACCGCCCTGGGGGCTACGAGCAGTACTTC. Protein: CASSLPPHRPGGYEQYF.

With respect to this clonotype: Relative to the germline gene, one junction end is altered; a read error may explain this. The rearrangement uses TRBV7-7 and TRBJ2-5; perhaps D is TRBD1 or TRBD2 (5 bases each). Germline CDR1 reads SSHAT; CDR2 reads FNYEAQ (reference sequence). This CDR3 contains 14 residues. The CDR3 sequence: CASRSTMGEETQYF. CDR3 bases: TGTGCTAGCAGAAGTACTATGGGGGAAGAGACCCAGTACTTC.

This rearrangement joins TRBV12-3 or TRBV12-4 to TRBJ2-5, with 9 bases lining up with TRBD2. The CDR3 consists of 14 residues. V dropped 6 bases and J dropped 6; count of bases not matched to a gene: 8. The CDR3 here is CASRTSGTGQTQYF. DNA for the CDR3: TGTGCCAGCAGGACTAGCGGTACCGGGCAGACCCAGTACTTC.

The rearrangement uses TRBV11-2 and TRBJ2-1; D call uncertain. V was shortened by 5 bases and J by 4 bases, with 21 bases between the two germline ends. The CDR3 is 17 residues long. Germline V gives CDR1 SGHAT, CDR2 FQNNGV. CDR3 coding DNA: TGTGCCAGCAGCGCGAACCTTCCCCCCCGATTTTACAATGAGCAGTTCTTC. Amino acids: CASSANLPPRFYNEQFF.

V gene TRBV12-3 or TRBV12-4 combines with J gene TRBJ1-5; 7 positions agree with TRBD1. J lost 7 bases, V lost 6 bases, and 6 bases had no gene match. This CDR3 contains 13 residues. The CDR3 here is CASRQGVWQPQHF. CDR3 DNA sequence: TGTGCCAGCAGGCAGGGGGTATGGCAGCCCCAGCATTTT.

This clonotype has just a few counts. This chain uses TRBV5-6 with TRBJ1-3, with 9 bases matching TRBD1. The CDR3 spans 15 residues. V shed 5 bases, J shed 1 base, and the junction held 4 bases outside the gene matches. Germline-derived CDR1 and CDR2 are SGHDT and YYEEEE. The CDR3: CASRGQGWSGNTIYF. In nucleotides, the CDR3 is TGTGCCAGCAGGGGACAGGGATGGTCTGGAAACACCATATATTTT.